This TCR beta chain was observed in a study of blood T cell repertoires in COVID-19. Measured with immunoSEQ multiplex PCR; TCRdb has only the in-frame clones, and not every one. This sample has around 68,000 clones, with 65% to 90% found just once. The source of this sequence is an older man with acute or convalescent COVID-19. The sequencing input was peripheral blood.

For the CDR3, the DNA is TGTGCCTGGAGTGTCCTAAATACTAAAACGCAGTATTTT. Translation gives CAWSVLNTKTQYF. This chain joins TRBV30 and TRBJ2-3; no reliable D call. Trimming left V 0 bases short and J 9 bases short, with 13 bases between. Germline V gene lookup returns CDR1 GTSNPN and CDR2 SVGIG (reference sequence). The CDR3 totals 13 residues.